This T cell receptor (beta chain) was documented in a study of identical twins (dated by TCRdb to the mid-2010s). Study-wide context: TCR alpha and beta repertoires from monozygotic twins, unrelated adults of various ages and cord blood were deep-sequenced to test whether fetal clonotypes persist. To rule out contamination, the twin experiments were replicated at different times with different library preparation protocols.

This clonotype is a singleton in its sample. No antigen is known for it. Nothing much larger sits one base from this clone, and base qualities are not available. The full study reports these points: Because the same donors could not be followed over many years, the conclusions relied on cross-sectional statistical analysis. Compared with coincidental sharing between unrelated individuals, an excess of low generation-probability sequences was observed among out-of-frame TCR alpha sequences shared between twins. Abundant cord blood beta clonotypes carried fewer insertions; young adult naive repertoires showed a weaker similar trend, while memory repertoires showed none. Zero-insertion analyses could be partly confounded by invariant T cells such as MAIT and iNKT, although diverse VJ usage argued against such confounding for most clonotypes. In beta out-of-frame sequences, excess twin sharing was weaker, because having fewer shared sequences lowered the signal-to-noise ratio. In monozygotic twins, recombination models systematically underestimated out-of-frame TCR alpha sharing, but the models matched the sharing seen between unrelated individuals.

Libraries came from 5' RACE. The sequencer was an Illumina HiSeq 2000. A universal primer binding site was added through template switching, and the final cDNA carried a unique molecular identifier so that TCR cDNA molecules could be counted accurately. Specific primers in the conserved constant-segment region were used to synthesize first-strand cDNA for the TCR alpha and beta chains. Each cDNA library was double barcoded, with a SMART-Mk sample barcode plus Illumina barcodes, to control for contamination. TruSeq adapter sequences, together with Illumina sample barcodes, were added in two successive PCR steps. The TCR alpha and beta cDNA libraries were sequenced on the Illumina HiSeq platform using custom primers. The authors' analysis ran thus. Raw reads were processed with MiGEC to extract unique molecular identifiers, and MiXCR was used to determine CDR3 positions. For each individual, recombination models were inferred using an EM algorithm with the repgenHMM and IGoR tools. The tcR package in R was used for shared clonotype analysis, with sharing normalized by the product of cloneset sizes. To study raw recombination free of thymic and clonal selection effects, out-of-frame nonproductive sequences were analyzed. TCRdb handled the public reads itself, with Q25 trimming in fastp and clone calling in MiXCR, and kept productive beta chains. Each entry is one CDR3 protein sequence, shown with its most common DNA and genes. These V and J calls originate from TCRdb's pipeline instead of the authors' own analysis. The sample profile shows about 470,000 distinct CDR3 sequences; 24% of them were found once. Roughly 2.8% of the sample is taken by the ten largest.

The germline V end is reduced by 3 bases and the J end by 3 bases; junction bases left unmatched: 5. The CDR3 has 16 amino acids, counting the end cysteine and phenylalanine. Here the CDR3 DNA is all that survives: 48 bases in frame from base 1. CDR1 is given as SGHTA and CDR2 as FQGNSA, both from the germline V gene. Only healthy Caucasian donors were included. The twin cohort consisted of three pairs of female monozygotic twins, all aged about 18 to 29 years. CD4+ and CD8+ T cell populations were isolated with positive isolation kits from Invitrogen. In addition, the sample was reused for a study of T cells expressing NK-cell markers. The second paper states: In sorted CD3+CD56+NKG2C+, CD3+CD56+NKG2C- and CD3+CD56-NKG2C+ T-cell subsets from roughly 8 donors, TCR beta-chain repertoires were profiled. Seven of the eight sequenced donors were HCMV-seropositive and one was HCMV-seronegative. To restrict sorting to alphabetaTCR-expressing T cells, an anti-gammadeltaTCR antibody was added in several experiments. For roughly six donors, the dominant CD3+CD56+NKG2C+ clonotypes were among the top 10 CD8+ clonotypes and accounted for about 1.0-7.0% of CD8+ T cells. Those dominant clonotypes were again the most abundant among CD3+CD56-NKG2C+ cells in several donors, at about 28.3-60.1%. Whether the expanded NKG2C-expressing T cell clones were specific for HCMV antigens remained unclear. The eight sequenced donors were randomly selected healthy volunteers, three men and five women. HCMV serostatus was determined by detecting HCMV-specific IgG in serum with a commercial ELISA kit. MIGEC was used to demultiplex reads and group reads by UMI, and MiTCR was used to assemble and quantify clonotypes. To exclude erroneous sequences, only TCR cDNA sequences supported by at least two reads were retained. The tcR package was used for downstream repertoire analysis, and clonotypes were matched between fractions using CDR3 nucleotide sequence together with V segment. VDJmatch was used to annotate antigen specificity against VDJdb, with one amino acid substitution in CDR3 allowed.

The V gene is TRBV7-2 and the J gene is TRBJ1-5, and TRBD1 aligns with 10 junction nucleotides. The sample was CD4+ T cells sorted from blood. This sequence originates from a woman between 18 and 30 years old in good health. In nucleotides, the sequence is TGTGCCAGCAGCTTGGGGGGACAGGGGTTCAATCAGCCCCAGCATTTT. Its translation is CASSLGGQGFNQPQHF.